This T cell receptor beta chain was recovered during a study of CD8+ T cells in alopecia areata. Study at large: Tofacitinib administration to treated patients was oral, at 5 to 10 mg twice daily.

This clone showed up just a few times. The CDR3 has 12 residues. V was cut by 3 bases and J by 4 bases, with 7 bases left in between. Germline CDR1 SGDLS, CDR2 YYNGEE. Treatment given: oral pan-JAK inhibitor, 5-10 mg twice daily. PBMCs yielded sorted CD4+ and CD8+ T cells. Isolated RNA was reverse transcribed into cDNA used as the sequencing template. The protocol was immunoSEQ multiplex PCR, while the TCRdb copy is restricted to in-frame clones and leaves out a portion. The sample lists 200,000 or so clones; roughly two fifths were seen once. V is TRBV9 and J is TRBJ1-2; D not certain. The source of this sequence is a human donor with alopecia areata. Sequenced here: CD4+ T cells sorted from blood, sampled around week 31, from a patient treated with tofacitinib. CDR3 DNA: TGTGCCAGCAGCGCCCAGGCCTATGGCTACACCTTC. Amino acid sequence: CASSAQAYGYTF.